The present entry profiles one T cell receptor beta chain with its context. The target of this receptor is not known. Within one base of it there is no much larger clone, and no base qualities were kept. Measured from the cysteine to the phenylalanine, the CDR3 is 16 residues long. The sequence is cut down to CDR3 DNA, 48 bases in frame from base 1. Taken from the germline V gene, the CDR1 and CDR2 loops are SGDLS and YYNGEE. The junction shows trimming of 0 bases on V and 8 bases on J, and the gene matches do not reach 10 bases of it. Participants were included only if at least one PBMC sample before ART initiation and at least two post-ART samples were available. Every participant with HIV received treatment in the United States of America. Cryopreserved samples of about 1-10 million PBMC were thawed and washed before DNA extraction. At the time of the earliest PBMC sample for each participant with HIV, ages ranged from about 20 to 54 years. Per participant, PBMC samples came from 1-4 timepoints prior to ART initiation and 2-8 timepoints following ART initiation, for a median of 7 samples. Serial HIV viral load, CD4+ T-cell count, ART history and demographic data were obtained for every participant. Genomic DNA was extracted from unsorted PBMC with a Qiagen kit on a QIAcube, with processing performed in batches of 12 samples.

Sequencing of the TRB variable region was done with the immunoSEQ hsTCRB v3.0 assay at survey level resolution. A depth of roughly 35,000-50,000 T-cell genomes per sample was targeted for TRB sequencing. An Illumina MiSeq with a v3 150-cycle kit was used to sequence the pooled TRB libraries. Turning to the authors' computational methods: Repertoire analysis ran in R within a reproducible Nextflow workflow covering QC, data transformation and analysis. LymphoSeq2, an R package for AIRR-Seq data exploration, was used to implement custom analyses. A handful of samples that produced fewer than 5000 total TRB sequences were removed, so under 200 HIV repertoires were analyzed. Among the 180 to 200 retained HIV repertoires, roughly 60 were collected before ART initiation and about 130 were collected after ART initiation. Repertoires were downsampled to 5000 TRB nucleotide sequences, and summary statistics were averaged over 100 downsampling iterations. The analysis kept only TRB sequences whose CDR3 regions were at least seven amino acids long. Diversity was assessed using a clonality score derived from Shannon entropy and using the Gini coefficient. In the repertoire networks, any two of the top 5000 CDR3 amino acid sequences were linked whenever the two sequences differed by an edit distance of one. GLIPH2 predicted antigen specificity groups and MHC restriction for TRB CDR3 amino acid sequences. CDR3 amino acid sequences were matched against VDJdb and McPAS-TCR to flag known CMV, EBV, HIV or tissue antigen associations. Pre-ART, post-ART and control groups were compared with Wilcoxon signed-rank tests and Holm-Bonferroni correction. Here the immuneACCESS table is served through TCRdb, limited to in-frame sequences with V and J called. Missing clones are a known gap in these copies; in checked studies unresolved V genes cover under half, and the rest lacks a known reason. The DNA was the basis for D and trimming; V, J and clone size are from that table. The sample table contains around 10,000 clones; only one count was recorded for about four fifths of them. The ten biggest clones cover about 9% of the sample.

This sample stems from a study of long-term antiretroviral therapy in people with HIV (dated by TCRdb to the early 2020s). The study in broad terms: The earliest samples were collected approximately a decade before the 2015 WHO recommendation for immediate ART, a period when ART was typically delayed until CD4 counts fell. This retrospective serial study examined whether starting ART and sustained HIV suppression were associated with changes in the composition and diversity of the TRB repertoire in peripheral blood. Test extractions of a monoclonal T-cell line alongside about 35 polyclonal samples showed no cross-contamination during QIAcube processing. Of the roughly 30 participants with HIV, roughly 10 were female. A total of roughly 200 cryopreserved PBMC samples came from a few dozen adults with confirmed HIV infection and were collected serially over a mean of roughly 6 years (range 1-12). The paper as a whole reports these results and caveats: Narrower CDR3 length ranges were observed in HIV repertoires than in controls, and an antigen-experienced repertoire with only a slight naive shift after ART was suggested by the network structure. Because pre-ART samples had limited cell numbers, profiling was done on unsorted PBMC rather than on sorted CD4+ and CD8+ T cells. Starting ART was linked to a significant rise in TRB diversity, yet even with long-term ART the diversity remained significantly lower than in transplant donor controls. Expanded TRB clones identified before ART initiation dominated the repertoire at all time points, although this dominance fluctuated and declined in many PLHIV after ART. The samples were dated from about 2003 to 2017, and the ART regimens that were used may be less effective than current ART regimens. Limited PBMC availability meant only the TCR beta chain was sequenced, without alpha chain pairing. Inferences about post-ART repertoire changes are limited because no data were available on ART adherence, viral resistance or therapy changes.

The clonotype comes from a man aged 25-40 years with HIV. Material: unsorted PBMCs, obtained 0.3 years before starting antiretroviral therapy. The chain couples TRBV9 to TRBJ2-1; TRBD2 lines up with 8 middle nucleotides. This receptor carries the CDR3 CASSVERGGGSHEQFF. Here is the DNA: TGTGCCAGCAGCGTAGAACGGGGGGGCGGGTCCCATGAGCAGTTCTTC. Extended through the reference TRBV9 and TRBJ2-1 proteins, this CDR3 yields the full variable domain: DSGVTQTPKHLITATGQRVTLRCSPRSGDLSVYWYQQSLDQGLQFLIQYYNGEERAKGNILERFSAQQFPDLHSELNLSSLELGDSALYFCASSVERGGGSHEQFFGPGTRLTVL.